The 13 T cell receptor beta chains reported below all come from one sample, sequenced in a study of blood T cell repertoires in COVID-19. The repertoire was sequenced with immunoSEQ multiplex PCR; TCRdb's copy has only in-frame clones and lacks some. The data show under 400,000 clones, with about nine tenths seen just once and over 1% held by the top ten. Sequencing was done on a sample of PBMCs or T cells enriched from blood (not recorded which). The source is a woman aged 30 to 39 who had been exposed to COVID-19.

The V gene is TRBV10-1, the J gene TRBJ1-3; D uncertain. Germline CDR1 WNHNN, CDR2 SYGVQD (reference sequence). V was clipped by 2 bases and J by 0 bases, with 11 bases between them. The CDR3 spans 16 residues. The CDR3 region has the DNA TGCGCCAGCAGTGAGACCCCTACTCCCTCTGGAAACACCATATATTTT. Translated: CASSETPTPSGNTIYF.

The gene calls are TRBV6-5 and TRBJ1-1; no clear D gene. Trimming cost V 4 bases and J 0 bases, with 6 bases left between them. Germline-derived CDR1 and CDR2 are MNHEY and SVGAGI. The CDR3 covers 13 residues. The DNA of the CDR3 is TGTGCCAGCAGTTCGTCTATGAACACTGAAGCTTTCTTT. Its translation is CASSSSMNTEAFF.

The V gene is TRBV6-2 or TRBV6-3, the J gene TRBJ1-5; no definite D call. This CDR3 region has 12 residues. The V gene lost 4 bases and the J gene lost 2 bases, with 3 bases spanning the gap. CDR1 is MNHEY and CDR2 is SVGEGT in the germline V gene. CDR3 nucleotide sequence: TGTGCCAGCAGTTCGGGCAATCAGCCCCAGCATTTT. Encoded protein: CASSSGNQPQHF.

CDR3 loop: CASSLQGTYEQYF. The DNA of the CDR3 is TGTGCCAGCAGCTTACAGGGTACTTACGAGCAGTACTTC. V and J are TRBV5-4 and TRBJ2-7; possibly TRBD1 for D (6 bases). This CDR3 has 13 amino acids. Trimming removed 2 bases at V and 4 bases at J, with 10 bases between. Looked up from germline, CDR1 is SGHNT and CDR2 is YYREEE (reference sequence).

The chain couples TRBV7-3 to TRBJ2-2, with TRBD1 matching 12 bases. Losses at the gene ends were 3 bases for V and 6 bases for J; bases not matched to a gene: 11. From germline, CDR1 is SGHTA and CDR2 FQGTGA. The CDR3 covers 18 residues. The CDR3 loop reads CASSFRGTGGFSSGELFF. CDR3 nucleotide sequence: TGTGCCAGCAGCTTCCGCGGGACAGGGGGCTTTTCTTCCGGGGAGCTGTTTTTT.

The chain combines TRBV4-2 with TRBJ1-4; 8 nucleotides agree with TRBD1. V trimming: 0 bases; J trimming: 8 bases; junction bases outside the gene matches: 8. The CDR3 is 16 residues long. CDR1 LGHNA and CDR2 YNFKEQ come from the germline V gene. CDR3 sequence (DNA): TGTGCCAGCAGCCAAGAAACTACCAGGGGGCTAGAAAAACTGTTTTTT. Encoded protein: CASSQETTRGLEKLFF.

V is TRBV18 and J is TRBJ2-3, with D tentatively TRBD1 (6 bases). This CDR3 has 15 residues. Trimming removed 3 bases from V and 0 bases from J, with 10 bases in between. Germline loops: CDR1 KGHSH, CDR2 LQKENI. The CDR3 loop is CASSPRDKSTDTQYF. CDR3 bases: TGTGCCAGCTCACCCCGGGACAAAAGCACAGATACGCAGTATTTT.

The V and J genes are TRBV5-6 and TRBJ2-3; perhaps TRBD1 as D (6 bases). V was cut by 0 bases and J by 5 bases, with 16 bases left in between. Germline V lookup: CDR1 SGHDT, CDR2 YYEEEE. This CDR3 contains 16 residues. The CDR3 protein is CASSLGDRSAGDTQYF. The CDR3 coding sequence is TGTGCCAGCAGCTTGGGAGACAGGTCGGCCGGAGATACGCAGTATTTT.

This chain uses TRBV7-9 with TRBJ1-6, with 9 bases lining up with TRBD1. CDR1 is SEHNR and CDR2 is FQNEAQ in the germline V gene (reference sequence). J was trimmed by 4 bases and V by 5 bases; bases with no gene match: 6. The CDR3 contains 16 residues. CDR3 coding DNA: TGTGCCAGCAGCCAGACACAGGGGGCTTATAATTCACCCCTCCACTTT. Protein: CASSQTQGAYNSPLHF.

This rearrangement joins TRBV18 to TRBJ1-6; TRBD1 aligns across 10 bases. V gave up 6 bases and J gave up 5 bases; unmatched junction bases: 4. CDR3 length: 15 residues. Germline V gene data show CDR1 as KGHSH and CDR2 as LQKENI. The CDR3 bases are TGTGCCAGCTCGAAGGACAGGGGGGATAATTCACCCCTCCACTTT. Encoded protein: CASSKDRGDNSPLHF. Full variable domain (rest looked up from reference TRBV18 and TRBJ1-6): NAGVMQNPRHLVRRRGQEARLRCSPMKGHSHVYWYRQLPEEGLKFMVYLQKENIIDESGMPKERFSAEFPKEGPSILRIQQVVRGDSAAYFCASSKDRGDNSPLHFGNGTRLTVT.

The DNA of the CDR3 is TGTGCCACCAGTGGGTGGGGACTAGCGGTCTACGAGCAGTACTTC. This encodes CATSGWGLAVYEQYF. The rearrangement joins TRBV15 to TRBJ2-7, with 11 bases fitting TRBD2. V shed 6 bases and J 3 bases; nucleotides not matched to a gene: 7. In germline, CDR1 is LNHNV, CDR2 YYDKDF (reference sequence). CDR3 length equals 15 residues.

In the case of this clone: At the DNA level, this CDR3 is encoded by other sequences in the same sample as well. The chain recombines TRBV5-1 with TRBJ1-1; 7 positions match TRBD1. The J segment lost 5 bases and the V segment lost 4 bases, leaving 8 bases of the junction unmatched. The CDR3 consists of 14 residues. CDR1 is SGHRS and CDR2 is YFSETQ in the germline V gene. The CDR3 coding sequence is TGCGCCAGCAGCCTCACCGGGACAGCGACTGAAGCTTTCTTT. Translated: CASSLTGTATEAFF.

The chain couples TRBV5-1 to TRBJ2-3, with D unclear. The V gene's germline CDR1 is SGHRS and CDR2 YFSETQ. The germline V and J ends were trimmed by 4 bases and 0 bases, with 12 bases remaining between them. The CDR3 covers 15 residues. CDR3 sequence: CASSILSDSTDTQYF. The DNA for the CDR3 is TGCGCCAGCAGCATACTATCCGACAGCACAGATACGCAGTATTTT. The entire variable domain, with the rest obtained from reference TRBV5-1 and TRBJ2-3, is as follows: KAGVTQTPRYLIKTRGQQVTLSCSPISGHRSVSWYQQTPGQGLQFLFEYFSETQRNKGNFPGRFSGRQFSNSRSEMNVSTLELGDSALYLCASSILSDSTDTQYFGPGTRLTVL.